This T cell receptor (beta chain) was identified in a study of Ad26.COV2.S vaccination and SARS-CoV-2 variants. Overall study findings and caveats: It is possible that the TCR breadth and depth analyses underestimated the total T cell responses.

Treatment of the sample: about 20 received Ad26.COV2.S at low or high dose, single or two shots; five or six received placebo; per-sample allocation not given. Sampling was done on day 63 after the first vaccine or placebo injection. Trimming shortened V by 2 bases and J by 2 bases, and 18 bases separated the two germline ends. The CDR3 contains 17 residues. The germline CDR1 and CDR2 sequences are MNHEY and SVGEGT. Only in-frame clones appear in the TCRdb table, and some are missing; sequencing was by immunoSEQ multiplex PCR. The sample lists approximately 500,000 clones, around 90% seen once, with roughly 13% in the top ten. As concerns this clone: Antigen unknown.

This chain joins TRBV6-2 or TRBV6-3 and TRBJ2-5; the D gene is possibly TRBD2 (5 bases). The sample here was peripheral blood, taken in a trial of Ad26.COV2.S vaccine versus placebo. The TCR was taken from a person aged 18-65 years who received the Ad26.COV2.S COVID-19 vaccine or a placebo. The CDR3 coding sequence is TGTGCCAGCAGTTACCCCGGTTTAGCGCACCTTCAAGAGACCCAGTACTTC. It encodes CASSYPGLAHLQETQYF.